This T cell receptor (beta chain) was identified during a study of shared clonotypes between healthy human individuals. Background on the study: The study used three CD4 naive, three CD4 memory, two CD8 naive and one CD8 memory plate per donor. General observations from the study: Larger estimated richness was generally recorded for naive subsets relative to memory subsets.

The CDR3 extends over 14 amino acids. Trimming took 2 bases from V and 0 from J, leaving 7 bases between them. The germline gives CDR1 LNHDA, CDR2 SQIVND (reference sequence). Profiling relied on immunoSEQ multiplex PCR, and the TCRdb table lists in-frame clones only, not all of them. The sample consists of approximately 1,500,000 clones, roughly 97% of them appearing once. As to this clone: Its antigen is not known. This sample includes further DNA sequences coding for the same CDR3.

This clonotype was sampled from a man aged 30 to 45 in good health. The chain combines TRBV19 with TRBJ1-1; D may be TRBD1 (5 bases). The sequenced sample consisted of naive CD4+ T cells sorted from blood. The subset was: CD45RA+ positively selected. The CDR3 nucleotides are TGTGCCAGTAGTATACCGGGGGTGAACACTGAAGCTTTCTTT. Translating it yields CASSIPGVNTEAFF.